This note documents a single TCR beta chain sequence. This clonotype was picked up a small number of times. No cognate antigen has been identified for it. Nothing much larger sits one base from this clone, and base qualities are not available. Instrument on record: Illumina NovaSeq 6000. Using 5'RACE with constant-segment primers, TCRalpha and TCRbeta cDNA libraries were constructed, with sample barcodes and unique molecular identifiers added in the process. Trizol reagent was used to extract RNA from every sample. The libraries were amplified in two PCR steps, and the second step added a second sample barcode and Illumina TruSeq adapters. The libraries were sequenced on an Illumina NovaSeq using 2 x 150 bp paired-end reads. Under the source paper's analysis protocol: Reads were demultiplexed and collapsed into UMI-guided consensus sequences with migec v1.2.7. Using mixcr v2.1.11, UMI consensuses were aligned to TRA and TRB V and J templates and then assembled into clonotypes. A clonotype was counted as expanded or contracted only if both edgeR and NoisET called the change significant, with noise models trained on biological replicates. For edgeR calls, the thresholds were a false discovery rate-adjusted p below 0.01 and a log2 fold-change of 1. As an exploratory analysis of dynamics, PCA with hierarchical clustering was applied to max-normalized trajectories of the 1000 most abundant clonotypes. Each responding clone was given a CD4 or CD8 phenotype based on the CD4+ and CD8+ repertoires, which had been sequenced separately. The public reads were reprocessed in TCRdb via fastp at Q25 and MiXCR, keeping in-frame beta chains. For every CDR3 protein sequence, its rows merge into one entry that carries the most common genes and DNA. The V and J calls and clone size come from TCRdb's table, not from the authors' own analysis. This sample gives about 470,000 distinct CDR3 sequences in total; around a sixth of them show up just once. More than 9% of the sample belongs to the ten largest clones.

Ficoll-Paque density gradient centrifugation was the method used to isolate PBMCs. The CDR1 and CDR2 encoded by the germline V gene are SGHRS and YFSETQ. The trim is 2 bases for V and 2 bases for J, with a gap of 13 bases between the germline ends. The CDR3, cysteine through phenylalanine, is 16 amino acids long. CDR3 DNA only is kept here, 48 bases in frame from base 1. This sample is part of a study of T-cell memory formation after mild COVID-19 (dated by TCRdb to 2020 to 2022). Background for the entire study: Most TCR sequence clusters were specific to one of the two donors. Longitudinal TCRalpha and TCRbeta repertoire sequencing tracked T-cell clones expanding and contracting after mild COVID-19 in a couple of donors. The cohort comprised two young, previously healthy adult volunteers, one female and one male. The full study reports these points: Only a couple of mild cases were covered in the study, and larger cohorts including severe cases with pre-infection samples were considered necessary. Contracting CD4+ clones appeared mostly in the CM and EM memory subsets, whereas CD8+ clones were enriched in EMRA. Some responding clones were detected in pre-infection memory, which suggested that pre-existing cross-reactive memory T cells had joined the SARS-CoV-2 response. From day 15 to 85, contracting clones showed balanced CD4/CD8 phenotypes, whereas a second wave of clones that expanded from day 15 to 37 leaned towards CD4+. SARS-CoV-2 specificity of the second-wave clones peaking on day 37 was not confirmed.

The receptor was isolated from an adult woman who had mild COVID-19 (a few samples of this study predate the infection). The sample titles of this study are shuffled in the database, so cell type and time point are left out; the donor was told from shared clones. Sequenced input: PBMCs or a T cell subset sorted from them (not recorded which). The V and J genes are TRBV5-1 and TRBJ2-2, and possibly TRBD1, on 6 matching bases. The nucleotides are TGCGCCAGCAGCTTCGCAGGGGCAATTAACACCGGGGAGCTGTTTTTT. Its protein reads: CASSFAGAINTGELFF.